Each of the 20 T cell receptor beta chains below was sequenced from the same sample in a study of control samples from healthy donors and cancer patients. Clones were sequenced by immunoSEQ multiplex PCR, and TCRdb holds only the in-frame ones, with some missing. This sample has 120,000 or so clones; roughly 86% occur once, and the top ten carry roughly 2.8%. Sequences were obtained from blood. Receptors were obtained from a man aged 55 to 70 in good health.

The chain joins TRBV12-3 or TRBV12-4 to TRBJ1-4; D not certain. The CDR3 totals 11 residues. Deletions cut 8 bases from V and 6 bases from J, with 7 bases between. The CDR3 DNA follows: TGTGCCAGCGCGGTTTATGAAAAACTGTTTTTT. It is translated as CASAVYEKLFF.

The chain links TRBV10-2 to TRBJ2-7, with a tentative D call TRBD2 (6 bases). This CDR3 spans 18 amino acids. V was pared by 0 bases and J by 5 bases, with 23 bases between. The germline V gene has CDR1 WSHSY and CDR2 SAAADI. The CDR3 loop reads CASSESTPVGGTTHEQYF. CDR3 coding DNA: TGCGCCAGCAGTGAGTCGACTCCGGTCGGGGGAACGACCCACGAGCAGTACTTC.

The CDR3 region has the DNA TGCGCCAGCAGCTCCACTATGTGGGGCGAGCAGTACTTC. Its protein is CASSSTMWGEQYF. This chain links TRBV5-1 with TRBJ2-7; no clear D. The germline V gene encodes CDR1 SGHRS and CDR2 YFSETQ. The V gene lost 3 bases and the J gene lost 6 bases, with 13 bases spanning the gap. The CDR3 totals 13 residues.

This sequence joins TRBV19 and TRBJ1-1; possibly TRBD1 for D (6 bases). The germline V and J ends were trimmed by 5 bases and 0 bases, with 16 bases remaining between them. This CDR3 has 16 amino acids. Germline loops: CDR1 LNHDA, CDR2 SQIVND (reference sequence). CDR3: CASSARDIALNTEAFF. CDR3 DNA sequence: TGTGCCAGTAGTGCCCGGGACATTGCCTTGAACACTGAAGCTTTCTTT.

The chain employs TRBV2 and TRBJ1-6, with 7 bases matching TRBD1. V lost 6 bases, J lost 9 bases, and 8 bases stayed unmatched. CDR1 and CDR2 (germline): SNHLY, FYNNEI. The length of the CDR3 is 14 residues. The CDR3 sequence: CASRIQGSGSPLHF. The CDR3 bases are TGTGCCAGCAGAATACAGGGGAGCGGTTCACCCCTCCACTTT.

The gene calls are TRBV7-3 and TRBJ1-1; possible D gene TRBD1, 6 bases. The CDR3 runs 13 residues. CDR1 is SGHTA, CDR2 FQGTGA, per germline. Trimming shortened V by 2 bases and J by 3 bases, and 7 bases separated the two germline ends. CDR3 nucleotide sequence: TGTGCCAGCAGCTTACAGGGGCACACTGAAGCTTTCTTT. The encoded protein is CASSLQGHTEAFF.

The rearrangement joins TRBV28 to TRBJ1-5; D uncertain. Germline V gene lookup returns CDR1 MDHEN and CDR2 SYDVKM. Trimming shortened V by 5 bases and J by 5 bases, and 19 bases separated the two germline ends. The CDR3 runs to 16 residues. Here the CDR3 DNA reads TGTGCCAGCAGTGTAGGAAACGCCGAGAGGTATCAGCCCCAGCATTTT. It is translated as CASSVGNAERYQPQHF.

The rearrangement joins TRBV7-2 to TRBJ2-7, with D uncertain. Trimming left V 6 bases short and J 4 bases short, with 13 bases between. Germline V lookup: CDR1 SGHTA, CDR2 FQGNSA. The CDR3 spans 13 residues. Here the CDR3 reads CASSLVNGYEQYF. CDR3 nucleotides: TGTGCCAGCAGTCTAGTAAATGGGTACGAGCAGTACTTC.

The chain is built from TRBV10-2 and TRBJ1-1; D is undetermined. The V end was cut by 6 bases, the J end by 3 bases, with 8 bases between. Looked up from germline, CDR1 is WSHSY and CDR2 is SAAADI. The CDR3 has 12 residues. CDR3 in DNA: TGCGCCAGCAGCAAGACCTACACTGAAGCTTTCTTT. Residues: CASSKTYTEAFF.

The chain is built from TRBV6-5 and TRBJ2-7, with D unresolved. The CDR3 is 11 residues long. V dropped 8 bases and J dropped 0 bases, with 5 bases sitting between them. Germline V CDR1 and CDR2: MNHEY, SVGAGI. CDR3 DNA sequence: TGTGCCAGCTGCTTCTCCTACGAGCAGTACTTC. Translation: CASCFSYEQYF.

This chain joins TRBV30 and TRBJ2-1; D remains unclear. V was pared by 0 bases and J by 3 bases, with 6 bases between. The CDR3 covers 13 residues. Per the germline V gene, CDR1 is GTSNPN and CDR2 is SVGIG (reference sequence). CDR3 sequence reads: CAWSVGSYNEQFF. CDR3 sequence (DNA): TGTGCCTGGAGTGTGGGCAGCTACAATGAGCAGTTCTTC.

For the CDR3, the DNA is TGCAGCGTTGAAGCAGGGACAGCTAATGAAAAACTGTTTTTT. Its translation: CSVEAGTANEKLFF. V is TRBV29-1 and J is TRBJ1-4, with 7 bases aligning to TRBD1. V dropped 1 base and J dropped 3; count of bases not matched to a gene: 2. The CDR3 totals 14 residues. Germline loops: CDR1 SQVTM, CDR2 ANQGSEA. Based on the CDR3 plus reference TRBV29-1 and TRBJ1-4, the full variable domain is SAVISQKPSRDICQRGTSLTIQCQVDSQVTMMFWYRQQPGQSLTLIATANQGSEATYESGFVIDKFPISRPNLTFSTLTVSNMSPEDSSIYLCSVEAGTANEKLFFGSGTQLSVL.

This sequence joins TRBV4-1 and TRBJ1-6; D is possibly TRBD1 (6 bases). The CDR3 is 19 amino acids. Germline lookup yields CDR1 MGHRA and CDR2 YSYEKL. Trimming left V 0 bases short and J 0 bases short, with 15 bases between. CDR3 nucleotides: TGCGCCAGCAGCCAAGAAAAACAGGGCTTGAGCTCCTATAATTCACCCCTCCACTTT. This encodes CASSQEKQGLSSYNSPLHF.

The CDR3 protein is CASSSNGYTF. The CDR3 region has the DNA TGTGCCAGCAGTTCGAATGGCTACACCTTC. The V and J genes are TRBV28 and TRBJ1-2; D gene unclear. The germline V gene encodes CDR1 MDHEN and CDR2 SYDVKM. Trimming shortened V by 4 bases and J by 6 bases, and 3 bases separated the two germline ends. The CDR3 contains 10 residues.

The gene calls are TRBV28 and TRBJ1-5; D perhaps matches TRBD1 (6 bases). This CDR3 has 16 amino acids. Germline assignment: CDR1 MDHEN and CDR2 SYDVKM. The V end was cut by 2 bases, the J end by 2 bases, with 13 bases between. CDR3 loop: CASSLTARGGNQPQHF. The CDR3 nucleotides are TGTGCCAGCAGTTTAACGGCCAGGGGTGGCAATCAGCCCCAGCATTTT.

The chain employs TRBV27 and TRBJ1-1, with a tentative D call TRBD1 (5 bases). Germline lookup yields CDR1 MNHEY and CDR2 SMNVEV (reference sequence). V lost 5 bases and J 5 bases, leaving 12 bases between the germline ends. This CDR3 comprises 13 residues. This CDR3 is CASSSQGRTEAFF. The DNA of the CDR3 is TGTGCCAGCAGTAGCCAGGGACGGACTGAAGCTTTCTTT.

The rearrangement links TRBV7-9 to TRBJ1-1, with D hard to call. Trimming removed 4 bases from V and 0 bases from J, with 6 bases in between. The CDR3 has 13 amino acids. The germline V gene has CDR1 SEHNR and CDR2 FQNEAQ (reference sequence). The CDR3 is CASSYEVNTEAFF. The CDR3 region has the DNA TGTGCCAGCAGCTATGAGGTGAACACTGAAGCTTTCTTT.

The rearrangement links TRBV28 to TRBJ2-6; either TRBD1 or TRBD2 may supply D (5 bases each). The germline V gene encodes CDR1 MDHEN and CDR2 SYDVKM. There are 18 residues in the CDR3. Trimming took 2 bases from V and 1 from J, leaving 15 bases between them. CDR3 DNA sequence: TGTGCCAGCAGTTTAAGGCCCGGGACCAGGTCTGGGGCCAACGTCCTGACTTTC. Residues: CASSLRPGTRSGANVLTF.

The chain is built from TRBV6-5 and TRBJ1-2, with D uncertain. The germline CDR1 and CDR2 sequences are MNHEY and SVGAGI. This CDR3 has 14 residues. Between the trimmed V and J ends, which lost 6 bases and 7 bases, there was a span of 18 bases. The CDR3 DNA reads TGTGCCAGCAGACCGGCAGGCGGAGGTCGTGGCTACACCTTC. Its translation: CASRPAGGGRGYTF.

The V and J genes are TRBV18 and TRBJ1-4, with 7 bases aligning to TRBD1. V was clipped by 4 bases and J by 0 bases; unmatched bases: 11. In germline, CDR1 is KGHSH, CDR2 LQKENI. CDR3 length equals 18 residues. The CDR3 bases are TGTGCCAGCTCACGTCAAAGGAGCAGGGGGACAACTAATGAAAAACTGTTTTTT. Translation: CASSRQRSRGTTNEKLFF.